This is a list of T cell receptor beta chains from one sample in a study of blood T cell repertoires in COVID-19. Using immunoSEQ multiplex PCR, the repertoire was profiled, and TCRdb retains in-frame clones only, with some absent. The sample records some 48,000 clones, roughly nine tenths being singletons. Specimen: peripheral blood. The source of these receptors is a man between 65 and 85 years old with acute or convalescent COVID-19. Both conserved end residues are part of each CDR3. The order of the fields is J gene, V gene, D gene, clone size, CDR3 DNA, CDR3 protein. The D gene is left open where the match is weak. Rows give clone size only sometimes, using once, few, many, or a class for an expanded clone.

j_call: TRBJ2-1
v_call: TRBV5-1
d_call: .
clone_size: .
cdr3_nt: TGCGCCAGCAGCTTGGCCAGTGTAGGGGACAATGAGCAGTTCTTC
cdr3_aa: CASSLASVGDNEQFF

j_call: TRBJ2-5
v_call: TRBV3-1/TRBV3-2
d_call: TRBD2
clone_size: .
cdr3_nt: TGTGCCAGCAGCCAAAAAGATAGGGGGACTAGCGGGGGCCAAGAGACCCAGTACTTC
cdr3_aa: CASSQKDRGTSGGQETQYF

j_call: TRBJ1-2
v_call: TRBV30
d_call: .
clone_size: .
cdr3_nt: TGTGCCTGGGATCAGGGACTTGGCTACACCTTC
cdr3_aa: CAWDQGLGYTF

j_call: TRBJ1-5
v_call: TRBV5-6
d_call: TRBD1
clone_size: .
cdr3_nt: TGTGCCAGCAGCTCGGCAGGACAGGGGGCGAATCAGCCCCAGCATTTT
cdr3_aa: CASSSAGQGANQPQHF

j_call: TRBJ1-3
v_call: TRBV18
d_call: .
clone_size: .
cdr3_nt: TGTGCCAGCTCCAACACAGTCTCTGGAAACACCATATATTTT
cdr3_aa: CASSNTVSGNTIYF

j_call: TRBJ2-3
v_call: TRBV7-9
d_call: TRBD2
clone_size: .
cdr3_nt: TGTGCCAGCAGCTCATGGACTAGCGGTAGCACAGATACGCAGTATTTT
cdr3_aa: CASSSWTSGSTDTQYF

j_call: TRBJ1-5
v_call: TRBV7-2
d_call: .
clone_size: .
cdr3_nt: TGTGCCAGCAGCTTAGATGGACTCAACGCAGCCAGCAATCAGCCCCAGCATTTT
cdr3_aa: CASSLDGLNAASNQPQHF

j_call: TRBJ1-5
v_call: TRBV19
d_call: TRBD1
clone_size: .
cdr3_nt: TGTGCCAGTAGTCCGACAGGGGGAAATCAGCCCCAGCATTTT
cdr3_aa: CASSPTGGNQPQHF

j_call: TRBJ1-1
v_call: TRBV11-2
d_call: .
clone_size: once
cdr3_nt: TGTGCCAGCAGCCGCCGAGAGAACACTGAAGCTTTCTTT
cdr3_aa: CASSRRENTEAFF

j_call: TRBJ1-5
v_call: TRBV3-1/TRBV3-2
d_call: TRBD1
clone_size: .
cdr3_nt: TGTGCCAGCAGCCCTCAGGGGGTCAATCAGCCCCAGCATTTT
cdr3_aa: CASSPQGVNQPQHF

j_call: TRBJ1-2
v_call: TRBV19
d_call: .
clone_size: .
cdr3_nt: TGTGCCAGTATTCAATACGGGGCTAACTATGGCTACACCTTC
cdr3_aa: CASIQYGANYGYTF

j_call: TRBJ2-2
v_call: TRBV4-2
d_call: TRBD2
clone_size: .
cdr3_nt: TGTGCCAGCAGCCAAGACTGGTTAGAGCGGGGGGTTAGTCACGGCACCGGGGAGCTGTTTTTT
cdr3_aa: CASSQDWLERGVSHGTGELFF

j_call: TRBJ2-7
v_call: TRBV5-6
d_call: .
clone_size: .
cdr3_nt: TGTGCCAGCAGACAATTGTTAACGAACGAGCAGTACTTC
cdr3_aa: CASRQLLTNEQYF

j_call: TRBJ2-2
v_call: TRBV30
d_call: .
clone_size: .
cdr3_nt: TGTGCCTGGAGCAGCGCCCTTGGTAACACCGGGGAGCTGTTTTTT
cdr3_aa: CAWSSALGNTGELFF

j_call: TRBJ2-4
v_call: TRBV9
d_call: .
clone_size: .
cdr3_nt: TGTGCCAGCAGCGGGGGGGACCTAGCCAAAAACATTCAGTACTTC
cdr3_aa: CASSGGDLAKNIQYF